This TCR beta chain came from a study of blood T cell repertoires in COVID-19. For the study at large: From the United States, Italy and Spain came samples of acute and convalescent COVID-19. T cells, B-cell-depleted T cells, or PBMCs supplied cDNA or gDNA.

V lost 4 bases and J 1 base, leaving 16 bases between the germline ends. Germline assignment: CDR1 SGHTA and CDR2 FQGTGA. This CDR3 contains 16 residues. In the study's own analysis: Reference gene primers were amplified, and this amplification served to estimate nucleated cell counts. Profiling relied on immunoSEQ multiplex PCR, and the TCRdb table lists in-frame clones only, not all of them. The V and J calls and clone size come from that table; D and trimming were worked out from the DNA. The sample consists of about 130,000 clones, 60% to 80% of them appearing once. The receptor was derived from a man between 60 and 70 years old with acute or convalescent COVID-19. The specimen was peripheral blood. The V gene is TRBV7-3, the J gene TRBJ1-2; D may be TRBD1 (6 bases). CDR3 bases: TGTGCCAGCAGCTCCGTTAAGGACAGAGATAACTATGGCTACACCTTC. Its translation: CASSSVKDRDNYGYTF.